What follows describes a single TCR beta chain. Its target is unknown. This record comes from a study of blood T cells in healthy people across ages. Findings and caveats of the study: Measured against age, TCR beta diversity per million T cells decreased in a roughly linear manner.

Together with a sample-barcoded 5' primer, a J-beta primer mix was included in a second PCR lasting roughly 7 to 11 cycles. MiXCR, applied by TCRdb to the 5' RACE reads, yields one record per CDR3 protein. The repertoire holds 650,000 or so distinct CDR3 sequences, about 51% seen once, with roughly 14% in the top ten. The CDR3 spans 15 residues. Germline V gene sequence: CDR1 SGHTA, CDR2 FQGNSA. The TCR comes from a woman aged 80 or over in good health. Input material: blood. V and J are TRBV7-2 and TRBJ2-5; 12 nucleotides align to TRBD2. Matching the DNA end better, TRBJ2-7 makes the J call doubtful. The CDR3 sequence is CASSLRTSGEYEQYF. As DNA, the CDR3 is TGTGCCAGCAGCTTAAGGACTAGCGGGGAGTACGAGCAGTACTTC.